Listed here are 5 T cell receptor beta chains from one sample, sequenced in a study of CD4 and CD8 cells across lung adenocarcinoma regions. Each CDR3 protein is one row after TCRdb ran MiXCR on the PCR reads. Of under 30,000 distinct CDR3 sequences listed, around 53% were seen once; the top ten hold 40% to 55%. Sequences were obtained from CD8+ T cells from the center of a lung tumor. Every receptor here comes from a male donor with lung adenocarcinoma. The CD4 and CD8 labels of this study may be unreliable.

This chain connects TRBV9 to TRBJ2-3, with a weak D call TRBD1 (5 bases). In germline, CDR1 is SGDLS, CDR2 YYNGEE. The CDR3 runs 16 residues. V shed 0 bases and J shed 4 bases, with 15 bases lying between them. The DNA for the CDR3 is TGTGCCAGCAGCGTAGATCAGGCGGTGGGGCCAGATACGCAGTATTTT. It encodes CASSVDQAVGPDTQYF. Filled out from reference TRBV9 and TRBJ2-3, the complete variable domain reads DSGVTQTPKHLITATGQRVTLRCSPRSGDLSVYWYQQSLDQGLQFLIQYYNGEERAKGNILERFSAQQFPDLHSELNLSSLELGDSALYFCASSVDQAVGPDTQYFGPGTRLTVL.

With regard to this clonotype: This may come from a read error, since a much larger clone is one base off. This rearrangement joins TRBV3-1 to TRBJ2-5; TRBD2 aligns across 12 bases. This CDR3 has 18 amino acids. Germline V lookup: CDR1 LGHDT, CDR2 YNNKEL (reference sequence). V lost 5 bases, J lost 11 bases, and 21 bases stayed unmatched. This CDR3 reads CASSNDLGLAGLYNEQYF. Here the CDR3 DNA reads TGTGCCAGCAGCAATGATCTCGGACTAGCGGGATTGTACAATGAGCAGTACTTC.

Note on this clonotype: At one end, the junction sequence differs from germline, possibly due to a read error. This chain uses TRBV12-3 or TRBV12-4 with TRBJ2-5; D is perhaps TRBD1 or TRBD2 (6 bases each). The CDR3 sequence is 16 residues long. This CDR3 reads CASGGTGGRDQDTQYF. In DNA, the CDR3 is TGTGCCAGCGGGGGCACCGGGGGCCGTGACCAAGATACCCAGTACTTC.

Concerning this clonotype itself: The junction and the germline gene differ at one end; a read error may be behind it. This rearrangement joins TRBV6-1 to TRBJ2-3; D could derive from TRBD1 or TRBD2 (5 bases each). The CDR3 contains 11 residues. Germline V gene sequence: CDR1 MNHNS, CDR2 SASEGT. The CDR3, as DNA: TGTGGCAGCCGAGGGGCAGATACGCAGTATTTC. Translating gives CGSRGADTQYF.

This clonotype came up many times. The genes are TRBV3-1 and TRBJ2-3, with D possibly matching TRBD2 (6 bases). This CDR3 is 18 amino acids long. Trimming pared 0 bases from V and 0 bases from J, leaving 16 bases between. Germline V gene sequence: CDR1 LGHDT, CDR2 YNNKEL (reference sequence). The CDR3 DNA sequence: TGTGCCAGCAGCCAAGATCCCGTGGGGGGAACTAGCACAGATACGCAGTATTTT. This sequence encodes CASSQDPVGGTSTDTQYF.